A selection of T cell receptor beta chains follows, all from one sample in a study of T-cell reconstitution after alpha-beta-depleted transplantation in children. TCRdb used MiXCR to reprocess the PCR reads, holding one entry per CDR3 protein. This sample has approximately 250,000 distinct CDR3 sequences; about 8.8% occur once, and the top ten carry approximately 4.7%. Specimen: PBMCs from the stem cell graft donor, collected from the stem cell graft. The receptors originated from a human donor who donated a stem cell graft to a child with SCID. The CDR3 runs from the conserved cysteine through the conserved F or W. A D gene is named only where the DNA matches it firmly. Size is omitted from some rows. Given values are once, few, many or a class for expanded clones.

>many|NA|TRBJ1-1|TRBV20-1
TGCAGTGCTCATGACAGGATCGGGGCTTTCTTT
CSAHDRIGAFF
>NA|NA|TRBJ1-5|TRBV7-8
TGTGCCAGCAGCTTAGACATGTATAGCAATCAGCCCCAGCATTTT
CASSLDMYSNQPQHF
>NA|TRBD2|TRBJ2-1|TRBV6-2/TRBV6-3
TGTGCCAGCTCCCTCCTTAGCGGGGCTTACAATGAGCAGTTCTTC
CASSLLSGAYNEQFF
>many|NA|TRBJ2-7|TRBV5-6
TGTGCCAGCAGCTTCGATCTGGGGTACGAGCAGTACTTC
CASSFDLGYEQYF
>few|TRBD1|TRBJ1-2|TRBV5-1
TGCGCCAGCAGGGGGACAGGGGAATGGGGCTACACCTTC
CASRGTGEWGYTF
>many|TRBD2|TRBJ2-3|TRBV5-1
TGCGCCAGCAGCTTCGGGGGGGGAAGCCTCACAGATACGCAGTATTTT
CASSFGGGSLTDTQYF
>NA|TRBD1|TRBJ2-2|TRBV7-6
TGTGCCAGCAGCTTAGGAAGGACAGGCGCTGGGACCGGGGAGCTGTTTTTT
CASSLGRTGAGTGELFF
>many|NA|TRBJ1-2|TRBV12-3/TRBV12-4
TGTGCCAGCAGATCCCTAAGGAGCGGGGGCGTGTATGGCTACACCTTC
CASRSLRSGGVYGYTF
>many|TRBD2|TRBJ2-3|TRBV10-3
TGTGCCATCAGTGGTCTGCGGGGGAGCACAGATACGCAGTATTTT
CAISGLRGSTDTQYF
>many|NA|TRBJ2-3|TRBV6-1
TGTGCCAGCAGTGAAGCGGGGGGTGCAGATACGCAGTATTTT
CASSEAGGADTQYF
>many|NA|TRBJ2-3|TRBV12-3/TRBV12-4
TGTGCCAGCACCCTGGCGGATACGCAGTATTTT
CASTLADTQYF
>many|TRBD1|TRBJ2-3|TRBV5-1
TGCGCCAGCAGCTTCGGACAGGGGGCTCATACGCAGTATTTT
CASSFGQGAHTQYF
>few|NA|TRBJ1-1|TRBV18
TGTGCCAGCTCCGGAGGGGGGCCCCGAGTCACTGAAGCTTTCTTT
CASSGGGPRVTEAFF
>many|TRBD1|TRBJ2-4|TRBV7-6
TGTGCCAGCAGCCCGACGGGACAGTGGGACATTCAGTACTTC
CASSPTGQWDIQYF
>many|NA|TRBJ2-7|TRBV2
TGTGCCAGCAGTGATCCCTACGAGCAGTACTTC
CASSDPYEQYF
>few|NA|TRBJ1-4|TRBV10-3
TGTGCCACCAGGTTGGGGGAATTGGATAATGAAAAACTGTTTTTT
CATRLGELDNEKLFF
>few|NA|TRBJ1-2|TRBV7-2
TGTGCCAGCAGCCTACTAGGAGGGTATGGCTACACCTTC
CASSLLGGYGYTF
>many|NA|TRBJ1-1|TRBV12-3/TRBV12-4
TGTGCCAGCCAGGAGGGCACTGAAGCTTTCTTT
CASQEGTEAFF
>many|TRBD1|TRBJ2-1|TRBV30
TGTGCCTGGAGACAGGGGCTAACCTACAATGAGCAGTTCTTC
CAWRQGLTYNEQFF
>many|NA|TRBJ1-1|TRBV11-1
TGTGCCAGCAGCCCATCGAGCTATGAAGCTTTCTTT
CASSPSSYEAFF
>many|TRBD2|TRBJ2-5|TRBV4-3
TGCGCCAGCAGCCAAGAGGCTAGCGGCCAAGAGACCCAGTACTTC
CASSQEASGQETQYF
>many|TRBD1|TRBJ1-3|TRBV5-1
TGCGCCACCAGACCCGGGACAGAGCCTTATATCTCTGGAAACACCATATATTTT
CATRPGTEPYISGNTIYF
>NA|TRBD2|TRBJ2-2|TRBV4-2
TGTGCCAGCGGCCTTATAGCGGGGACGAACACCGGGGAGCTGTTTTTT
CASGLIAGTNTGELFF
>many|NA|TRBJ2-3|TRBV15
TGTGCCACCAGCGCCGACCCCACAGATACGCAGTATTTT
CATSADPTDTQYF
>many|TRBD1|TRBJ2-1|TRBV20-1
TGCAGTGCTAGCTACAGGGGAAATGAGCAGTTCTTC
CSASYRGNEQFF
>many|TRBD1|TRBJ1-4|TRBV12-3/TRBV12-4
TGTGCCAGCAGACCGGGACAGGGTAATGAAAAACTGTTTTTT
CASRPGQGNEKLFF
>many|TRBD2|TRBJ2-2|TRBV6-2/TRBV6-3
TGTGCCACCGCCAGACTAGCCTACACCGGGGAGCTGTTTTTT
CATARLAYTGELFF
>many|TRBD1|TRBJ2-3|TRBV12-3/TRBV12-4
TGTGCCAGCGGGACAGGGGTCCCAGATACGCAGTATTTT
CASGTGVPDTQYF
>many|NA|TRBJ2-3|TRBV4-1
TGCGCCAGCAGCCAAGATGCGGCAGATACGCAGTATTTT
CASSQDAADTQYF
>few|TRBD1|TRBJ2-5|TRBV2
TGTGCCAGCAGACAGGGGTGGGGAGAGACCCAGTACTTC
CASRQGWGETQYF